This T cell receptor beta chain was identified during a study of T cell changes during pregnancy in multiple sclerosis. This clone was seen a handful of times. The CDR3 has 13 amino acids. CDR1 is SGHAT, CDR2 FQNNGV, per germline. V was shortened by 5 bases and J by 11 bases, with 18 bases between the two germline ends. TCRdb's table, derived via immunoSEQ multiplex PCR, lists solely in-frame clones and lacks some. The table records some 70,000 clones, roughly 92% of them present only once. The receptor's source is a female donor in good health, enrolled as a control in a pregnancy study. This sequence joins TRBV11-2 and TRBJ1-1; D unclear. The input for sequencing was peripheral blood, taken after pregnancy. The CDR3 spells CASSTRAGEDAFF. The CDR3 DNA reads TGTGCCAGCAGCACCCGGGCCGGGGAGGATGCTTTCTTT.